This passage covers 15 T cell receptor beta chains from one sample sequenced in a study of blood T cell repertoires in COVID-19. Produced via immunoSEQ multiplex PCR; TCRdb's table is partial and in-frame only. The sample shows 250,000 or so clones, around 87% of them seen only once. The sequenced sample consisted of peripheral blood. These receptors were obtained from a woman aged 35 to 49 who had recovered from COVID-19.

This clone occurred a few times. The CDR3 sequence: CASSVGQGARRTEAFF. The CDR3 DNA follows: TGTGCCAGCAGCGTAGGGCAGGGGGCGAGAAGGACTGAAGCTTTCTTT. The chain has TRBV9 and TRBJ1-1; 8 positions agree with TRBD1. CDR3 length: 16 amino acids. The trim removed 0 bases at V and 5 bases at J, leaving 9 bases unmatched. Germline V lookup: CDR1 SGDLS, CDR2 YYNGEE.

The chain links TRBV3-1 (or the pseudogene TRBV3-2) to TRBJ1-3; 8 nucleotides align to TRBD1. The CDR3 is 15 residues long. Unmatched junction bases numbered 8, after V lost 6 bases and J lost 4 bases. Per germline, CDR1 LGHDT and CDR2 YNNKEL (reference sequence). CDR3 sequence: CASRAGRGRGNTIYF. The CDR3 DNA is TGTGCCAGCAGGGCTGGCAGGGGGCGAGGAAACACCATATATTTT.

The chain links TRBV9 to TRBJ1-6; D is possibly TRBD1 (5 bases). The length of the CDR3 is 15 residues. Trimming took 2 bases from V and 6 from J, leaving 12 bases between them. The germline CDR1 and CDR2 sequences are SGDLS and YYNGEE. CDR3 DNA sequence: TGTGCCAGCAGCGTCAGGGCAGGCTCTAATTCACCCCTCCACTTT. This gives the protein CASSVRAGSNSPLHF.

The chain joins TRBV15 to TRBJ1-4; D is ambiguous. Trimming stripped 3 bases from V and 11 bases from J, with 10 bases between. Germline CDR1 is LNHNV and CDR2 is YYDKDF (reference sequence). This CDR3 is built from 12 residues. The CDR3 sequence: CATSRVLRKLFF. The CDR3, as DNA: TGTGCCACCAGCAGGGTACTAAGGAAACTGTTTTTT. Full variable domain (outside the CDR3, taken from reference TRBV15 and TRBJ1-4): DAMVIQNPRYQVTQFGKPVTLSCSQTLNHNVMYWYQQKSSQAPKLLFHYYDKDFNNEADTPDNFQSRRPNTSFCFLDIRSPGLGDTAMYLCATSRVLRKLFFGSGTQLSVL.

The chain links TRBV18 to TRBJ1-3; D ambiguous. Deletions cut 2 bases from V and 0 bases from J, with 5 bases between. Germline V gene lookup returns CDR1 KGHSH and CDR2 LQKENI. The CDR3 has 14 residues. CDR3 in DNA: TGTGCCAGCTCACCAAACAGCTCTGGAAACACCATATATTTT. This translates into CASSPNSSGNTIYF. Drawing the rest from reference TRBV18 and TRBJ1-3, the complete variable domain is NAGVMQNPRHLVRRRGQEARLRCSPMKGHSHVYWYRQLPEEGLKFMVYLQKENIIDESGMPKERFSAEFPKEGPSILRIQQVVRGDSAAYFCASSPNSSGNTIYFGEGSWLTVV.

J is TRBJ1-5 and V is TRBV10-2; tentative D call: TRBD1 (6 bases). Germline lookup yields CDR1 WSHSY and CDR2 SAAADI. V lost 6 bases and J 1 base, leaving 19 bases between the germline ends. CDR3 length equals 17 residues. The CDR3 DNA reads TGCGCCAGCAGAGTGGGGGCGGGGGAGGGAAGCAATCAGCCCCAGCATTTT. Translating it yields CASRVGAGEGSNQPQHF.

The chain is built from TRBV6-2 or TRBV6-3 and TRBJ1-6; D not resolved. Germline lookup yields CDR1 MNHEY and CDR2 SVGEGT. V was clipped by 4 bases and J by 10 bases, with 11 bases between them. The CDR3 is 13 residues long. CDR3 region: CASSSLGGSPLHF. CDR3 nucleotide sequence: TGTGCCAGCAGTTCCTTAGGAGGATCACCCCTCCACTTT.

The V gene is TRBV2, the J gene TRBJ2-2; 8 bases line up with TRBD2. Per the germline V gene, CDR1 is SNHLY and CDR2 is FYNNEI. Losses at the gene ends were 5 bases for V and 4 bases for J; bases not matched to a gene: 9. The CDR3 totals 16 residues. DNA for the CDR3: TGTGCCAGCAGTCCTCTCGCGGGGGGCCGCACCGGGGAGCTGTTTTTT. It specifies CASSPLAGGRTGELFF.

The chain links TRBV18 to TRBJ1-2; D is perhaps TRBD1 (6 bases). Trimming stripped 1 base from V and 6 bases from J, with 12 bases between. CDR1 is KGHSH, CDR2 LQKENI, per germline. CDR3 length equals 14 residues. Here the CDR3 DNA reads TGTGCCAGCTCACCACTTCAGGCAGGGGATGGCTACACCTTC. Amino acids: CASSPLQAGDGYTF.

The rearrangement links TRBV12-5 to TRBJ2-2; D gene ambiguous. Trimming left V 9 bases short and J 0 bases short, with 14 bases between. Germline loops: CDR1 LGHNT, CDR2 FRNRAP. The CDR3 length is 15 residues. CDR3 nucleotides: TGTGCTAGCTCGGTGGAGAATTCGAACACCGGGGAGCTGTTTTTT. Amino acid sequence: CASSVENSNTGELFF.

This clone has just a few counts. The rearrangement links TRBV30 to TRBJ1-2, with TRBD1 identical over 8 bases. Germline-derived CDR1 and CDR2 are GTSNPN and SVGIG (reference sequence). This CDR3 spans 14 amino acids. With V trimmed by 3 bases and J by 10 bases, 13 bases remained unmatched. The CDR3 nucleotides read TGTGCCTGGAGCCGACTGGACAGGGAGGTTGTCTACACCTTC. Its translation: CAWSRLDREVVYTF. The full variable domain, rest sourced from reference TRBV30 and TRBJ1-2, is SQTIHQWPATLVQPVGSPLSLECTVEGTSNPNLYWYRQAAGRGLQLLFYSVGIGQISSEVPQNLSASRPQDRQFILSSKKLLLSDSGFYLCAWSRLDREVVYTFGSGTRLTVV.

The V gene is TRBV5-5, the J gene TRBJ2-5; D might be TRBD2 (5 bases). The CDR3 extends over 15 amino acids. The germline gives CDR1 SGHKS, CDR2 YYEKEE (reference sequence). The V gene lost 2 bases and the J gene lost 2 bases, with 13 bases spanning the gap. CDR3: CASSFSGNLQETQYF. CDR3 DNA sequence: TGTGCCAGCAGCTTTTCGGGGAATCTACAAGAGACCCAGTACTTC.

Only one count was recorded for this clone. The V gene is TRBV6-2 or TRBV6-3, the J gene TRBJ1-2, with TRBD1 matching 9 bases. Germline V gives CDR1 MNHEY, CDR2 SVGEGT. This CDR3 has 14 residues. V dropped 2 bases and J dropped 8; count of bases not matched to a gene: 6. CDR3 residues: CASSYQAGTGGYTF. CDR3 sequence (DNA): TGTGCCAGCAGTTACCAGGCCGGGACAGGGGGCTACACCTTC.

This chain uses TRBV6-1 with TRBJ2-7, with D possibly being TRBD2 (5 bases). CDR1 MNHNS and CDR2 SASEGT come from the germline V gene. The CDR3 length is 15 residues. Trimming stripped 1 base from V and 7 bases from J, with 17 bases between. This CDR3 is CASSEGLAPRGEQYF. In DNA form, the CDR3 reads TGTGCCAGCAGTGAAGGTCTAGCACCCCGGGGTGAGCAGTACTTC.

The rearrangement joins TRBV2 to TRBJ1-6; 12 bases agree with TRBD1. The V segment lost 6 bases and the J segment 8 bases; nucleotides outside the gene matches: 11. The germline gives CDR1 SNHLY, CDR2 FYNNEI. The CDR3 covers 17 residues. In nucleotides, the CDR3 is TGTGCCAGCAGCGGCCCCCCGGGACAGGGGGCGGATTCACCCCTCCACTTT. Translating it yields CASSGPPGQGADSPLHF.